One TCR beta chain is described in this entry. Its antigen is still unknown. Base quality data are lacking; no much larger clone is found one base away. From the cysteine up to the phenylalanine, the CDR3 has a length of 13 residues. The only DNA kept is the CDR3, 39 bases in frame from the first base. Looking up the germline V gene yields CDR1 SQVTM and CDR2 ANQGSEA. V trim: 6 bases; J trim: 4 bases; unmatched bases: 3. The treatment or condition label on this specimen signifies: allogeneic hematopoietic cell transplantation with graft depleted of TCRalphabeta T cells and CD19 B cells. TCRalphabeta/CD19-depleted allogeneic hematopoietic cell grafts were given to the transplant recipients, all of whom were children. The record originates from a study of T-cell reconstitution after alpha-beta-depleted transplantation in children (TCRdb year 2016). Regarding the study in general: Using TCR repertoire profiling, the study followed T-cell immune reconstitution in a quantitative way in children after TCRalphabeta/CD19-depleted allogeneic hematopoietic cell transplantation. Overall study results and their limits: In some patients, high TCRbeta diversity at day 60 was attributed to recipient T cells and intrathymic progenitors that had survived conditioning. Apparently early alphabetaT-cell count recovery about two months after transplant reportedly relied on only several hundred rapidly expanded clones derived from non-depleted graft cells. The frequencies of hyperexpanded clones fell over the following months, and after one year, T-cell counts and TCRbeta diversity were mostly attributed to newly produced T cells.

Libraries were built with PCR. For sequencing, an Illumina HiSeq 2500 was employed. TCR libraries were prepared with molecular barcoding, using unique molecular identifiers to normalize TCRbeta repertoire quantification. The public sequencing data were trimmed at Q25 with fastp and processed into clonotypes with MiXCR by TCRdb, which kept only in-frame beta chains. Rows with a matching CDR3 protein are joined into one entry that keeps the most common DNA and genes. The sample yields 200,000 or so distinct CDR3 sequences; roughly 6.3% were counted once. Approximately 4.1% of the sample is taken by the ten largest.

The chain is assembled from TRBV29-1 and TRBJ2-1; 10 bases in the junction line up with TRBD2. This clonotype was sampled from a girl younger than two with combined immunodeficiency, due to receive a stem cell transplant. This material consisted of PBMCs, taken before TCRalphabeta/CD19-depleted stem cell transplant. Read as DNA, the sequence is TGCAGCGTGAGGACTAGCGGTTACAATGAGCAGTTCTTC. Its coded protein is CSVRTSGYNEQFF.